The source of this T cell receptor (beta chain) is a study of radiotherapy plus CTLA-4 blockade in lung cancer. Study details: Objective response rate was about 19%; disease control rate, 25% to 35%. General study findings and limits: Early blood T cell clone dynamics, with interferon-beta, were reported to best predict response.

CDR1 and CDR2 (germline): MNHEY, SMNVEV (reference sequence). V gave up 2 bases and J gave up 1 base, with 21 bases separating them. The length of the CDR3 is 19 residues. Concerning this clone: Its cognate antigen is unknown.

Libraries were prepared by immunoSEQ multiplex PCR; TCRdb keeps only in-frame clonotypes and omits some of them. The sample holds fewer than 95,000 clones; 83% are singletons and the top ten take 0.84%. The chain employs TRBV27 and TRBJ1-5; D may be TRBD1 (6 bases). Sequences were derived from peripheral blood, sampled from a patient treated with radiotherapy plus ipilimumab. This TCR came from a human donor with non-small cell lung cancer who had stable disease on radiotherapy plus ipilimumab. CDR3 protein: CASSLGASGGRGSNQPQHF. For the CDR3, the DNA is TGTGCCAGCAGTTTAGGAGCTTCGGGGGGCCGTGGGAGCAATCAGCCCCAGCATTTT.